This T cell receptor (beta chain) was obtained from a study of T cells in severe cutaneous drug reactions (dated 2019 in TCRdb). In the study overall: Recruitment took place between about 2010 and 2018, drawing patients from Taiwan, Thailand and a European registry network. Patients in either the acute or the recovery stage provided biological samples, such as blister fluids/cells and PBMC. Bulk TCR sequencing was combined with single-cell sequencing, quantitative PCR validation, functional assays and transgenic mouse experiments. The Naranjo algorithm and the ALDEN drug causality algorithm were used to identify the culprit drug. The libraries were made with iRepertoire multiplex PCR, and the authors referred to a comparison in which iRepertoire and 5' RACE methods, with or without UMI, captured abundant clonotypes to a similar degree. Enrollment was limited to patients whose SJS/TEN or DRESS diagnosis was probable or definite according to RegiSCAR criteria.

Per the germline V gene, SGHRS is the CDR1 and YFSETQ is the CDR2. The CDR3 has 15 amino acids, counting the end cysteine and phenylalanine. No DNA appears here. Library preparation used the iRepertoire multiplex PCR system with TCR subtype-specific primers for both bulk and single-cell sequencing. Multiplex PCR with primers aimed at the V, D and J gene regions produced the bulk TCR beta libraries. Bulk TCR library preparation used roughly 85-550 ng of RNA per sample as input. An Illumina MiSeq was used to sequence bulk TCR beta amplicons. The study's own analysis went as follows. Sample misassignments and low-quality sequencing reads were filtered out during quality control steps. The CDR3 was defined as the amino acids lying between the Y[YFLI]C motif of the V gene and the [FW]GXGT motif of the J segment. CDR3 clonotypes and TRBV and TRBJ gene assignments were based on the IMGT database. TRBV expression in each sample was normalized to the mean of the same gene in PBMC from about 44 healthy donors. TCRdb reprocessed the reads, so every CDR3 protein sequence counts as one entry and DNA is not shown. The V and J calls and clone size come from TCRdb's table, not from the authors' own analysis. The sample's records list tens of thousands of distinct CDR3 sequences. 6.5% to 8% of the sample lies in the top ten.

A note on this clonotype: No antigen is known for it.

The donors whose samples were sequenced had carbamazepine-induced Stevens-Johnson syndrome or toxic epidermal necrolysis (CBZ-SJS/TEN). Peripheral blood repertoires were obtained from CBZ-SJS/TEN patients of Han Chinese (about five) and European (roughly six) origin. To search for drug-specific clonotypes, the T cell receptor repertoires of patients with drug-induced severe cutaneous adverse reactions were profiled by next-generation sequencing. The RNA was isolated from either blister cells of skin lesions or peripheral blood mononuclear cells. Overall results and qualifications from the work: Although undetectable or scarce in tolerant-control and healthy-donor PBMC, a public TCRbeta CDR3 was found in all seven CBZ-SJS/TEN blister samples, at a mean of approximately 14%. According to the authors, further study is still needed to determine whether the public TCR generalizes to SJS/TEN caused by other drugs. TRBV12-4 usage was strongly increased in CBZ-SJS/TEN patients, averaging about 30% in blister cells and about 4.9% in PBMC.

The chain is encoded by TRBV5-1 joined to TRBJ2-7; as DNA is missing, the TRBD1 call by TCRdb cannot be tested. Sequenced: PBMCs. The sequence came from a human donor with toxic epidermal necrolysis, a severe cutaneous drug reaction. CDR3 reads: CASSLQGLDSYEQYF.